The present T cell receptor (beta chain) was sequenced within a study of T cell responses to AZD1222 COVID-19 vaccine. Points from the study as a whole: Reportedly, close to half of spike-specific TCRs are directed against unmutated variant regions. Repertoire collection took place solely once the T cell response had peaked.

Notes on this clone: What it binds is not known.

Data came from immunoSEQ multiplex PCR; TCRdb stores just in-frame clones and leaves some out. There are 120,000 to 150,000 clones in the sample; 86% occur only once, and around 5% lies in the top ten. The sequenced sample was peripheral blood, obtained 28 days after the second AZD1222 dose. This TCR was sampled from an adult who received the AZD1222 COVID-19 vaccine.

CDR3 bases: TGCGCCAGCAGGGACAGGGGGTCCGGGGAGCTGTTTTTT. Protein product: CASRDRGSGELFF. The chain links TRBV4-1 to TRBJ2-2; 10 positions agree with TRBD1. V shed 6 bases, J shed 6 bases, and the junction held 1 base outside the gene matches. The CDR3 has 13 residues. Germline V gene sequence: CDR1 MGHRA, CDR2 YSYEKL.